The TCR beta chain under discussion was sequenced for a study of tumor and adjacent non-tumor tissue in lung cancer. Study-wide context: Stage I to III disease affected 9 to 10 men and roughly five women aged about 31 to 85. Study-level findings and limits: Patients with more diverse tumor TCRs had worse survival.

This sample's RNA came from whole unsorted tissue. The library came from three nested PCR rounds adapted from ARM-PCR protocols. TCRdb redid the calling of the multiplex PCR reads with MiXCR, one entry per CDR3 protein. Counted here are about 68,000 distinct CDR3 sequences, roughly 60% occurring once; the ten biggest clones make up just over 20%. Germline CDR1 MGHRA, CDR2 YSYEKL. The CDR3 contains 15 residues. J was trimmed by 5 bases and V by 7 bases; bases with no gene match: 8. This clonotype is a singleton in its sample. Its antigen is unidentified. A much larger clone is a single base away; this may be a read error.

The chain links TRBV4-1 to TRBJ1-6; 7 bases fit TRBD1. This clonotype was obtained from a man aged 50 to 59 with non-small cell lung cancer. The sequencing sample was made of lung tumor tissue. As DNA, the CDR3 is TGCGCCAGCACCGCAGACAGGGACAATAATTCACCCCTCCACTTT. Amino acid sequence: CASTADRDNNSPLHF.